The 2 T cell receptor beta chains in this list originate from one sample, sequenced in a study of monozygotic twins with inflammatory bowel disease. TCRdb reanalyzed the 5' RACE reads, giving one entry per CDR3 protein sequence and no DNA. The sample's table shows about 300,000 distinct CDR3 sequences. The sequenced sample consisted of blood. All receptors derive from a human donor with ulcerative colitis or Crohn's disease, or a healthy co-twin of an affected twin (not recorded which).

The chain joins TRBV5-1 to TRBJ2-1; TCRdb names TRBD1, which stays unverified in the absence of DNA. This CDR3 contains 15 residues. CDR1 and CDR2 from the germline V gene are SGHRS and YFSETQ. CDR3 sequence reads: CASARGVGSYNEQFF.

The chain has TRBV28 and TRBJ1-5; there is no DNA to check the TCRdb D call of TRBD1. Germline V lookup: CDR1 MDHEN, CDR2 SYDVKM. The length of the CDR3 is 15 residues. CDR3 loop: CASSFRGSFNQPQHF.